This TCR beta chain emerged from a study of blood T cell repertoires in COVID-19. TCRdb's table, derived via immunoSEQ multiplex PCR, lists solely in-frame clones and lacks some. The sample yields 130,000 to 150,000 clones, about 80% seen once. Per the germline V gene, CDR1 is SGHNT and CDR2 is YYREEE (reference sequence). J gave up 1 base and V 4 bases, and 5 bases lay outside the gene matches. There are 15 residues in the CDR3. Sequencing used peripheral blood. The gene calls are TRBV5-4 and TRBJ2-1, with TRBD1 matching over 7 bases. The sequence was obtained from an older man who had recovered from COVID-19. The chain's CDR3 is CASSLETGSYNEQFF. As DNA, the CDR3 is TGTGCCAGCAGCCTTGAGACAGGGTCCTACAATGAGCAGTTCTTC.